A single sample is the source of the 22 T cell receptor beta chains below, sequenced in a study of blood T cell repertoires in COVID-19. Sequenced by immunoSEQ multiplex PCR; TCRdb stores in-frame clones only, minus some. The table lists 250,000 to 350,000 clones, approximately 88% of them singletons. The specimen was peripheral blood. These receptors were taken from a young woman who had recovered from COVID-19.

The V call is TRBV20-1, the J call TRBJ2-3; 7 nucleotides line up with TRBD1. The germline V gene has CDR1 DFQATT and CDR2 SNEGSKA (reference sequence). The CDR3 has 15 residues. The V segment lost 3 bases and the J segment 5 bases; nucleotides outside the gene matches: 11. The CDR3 DNA is TGCAGTGCTAGTCAGCTGGGGACAGTAAGAGATACGCAGTATTTT. Translation: CSASQLGTVRDTQYF.

The chain recombines TRBV21-1 with TRBJ2-5; the DNA was not used to check the table's D call, TRBD1. TRBV21-1 is a pseudogene. The CDR3 is 11 residues long. CDR3 in DNA: TGTGCCACCCAGGGGATTGGGACCCAGTACTTC. Protein sequence: CATQGIGTQYF.

V is TRBV3-1 (or the pseudogene TRBV3-2) and J is TRBJ2-3; TRBD2 is a possible D gene (6 bases). The ends were cut back, 5 bases at V and 4 bases at J, with 16 bases in the middle. CDR1 is LGHDT and CDR2 is YNNKEL in the germline V gene (reference sequence). The CDR3 spans 15 residues. CDR3: CASSFPSAGADTQYF. CDR3 bases: TGTGCCAGCAGCTTCCCTAGCGCGGGCGCAGATACGCAGTATTTT.

The rearrangement uses TRBV4-2 and TRBJ1-2, with D unclear. CDR1 and CDR2 (germline): LGHNA, YNFKEQ. With 4 bases removed from V and 4 bases from J, the gap between germline ends came to 13 bases. CDR3 size: 14 residues. CDR3 nucleotides: TGTGCCAGCAGCCGGAGGGAAGTCGGCTATGGCTACACCTTC. Translating gives CASSRREVGYGYTF.

The chain links TRBV5-1 to TRBJ1-3, with a possible D match to TRBD1 (5 bases). Germline lookup yields CDR1 SGHRS and CDR2 YFSETQ. CDR3 length equals 17 residues. Deletions cut 0 bases from V and 1 base from J, with 14 bases between. The DNA for the CDR3 is TGCGCCAGCAGCTTGGATGGGCAGGGATCATCTGGAAACACCATATATTTT. Translating gives CASSLDGQGSSGNTIYF.

V and J are TRBV5-1 and TRBJ2-7, with 10 positions matching TRBD1. The V segment lost 3 bases and the J segment 2 bases; nucleotides outside the gene matches: 11. Germline CDR1 and CDR2: SGHRS and YFSETQ. The CDR3 loop spans 17 amino acids. CDR3 nucleotide sequence: TGCGCCAGCAGCTCCGGGACAGGGGTCTGGAGCCCCTACGAGCAGTACTTC. Its translation is CASSSGTGVWSPYEQYF.

Only a few counts were recorded for this clone. The rearrangement links TRBV15 to TRBJ1-5; TRBD1 aligns across 10 bases. Germline lookup yields CDR1 LNHNV and CDR2 YYDKDF (reference sequence). The CDR3 has 15 residues. J gave up 6 bases and V 1 base, and 3 bases lay outside the gene matches. CDR3 DNA: TGTGCCACCAGCAGAGGCCGACAGGGGGCTCAGCCCCAGCATTTT. Its translation: CATSRGRQGAQPQHF.

This rearrangement joins TRBV30 to TRBJ2-3, with a tentative D call TRBD1 (6 bases). The germline V gene has CDR1 GTSNPN and CDR2 SVGIG (reference sequence). Trimming pared 3 bases from V and 1 base from J, leaving 8 bases between. The CDR3 consists of 13 residues. The CDR3 DNA sequence: TGTGCCTGGAGGGGGGCTGGCACAGATACGCAGTATTTT. Amino acids: CAWRGAGTDTQYF.

As regards this clone: The DNA is left out, because the CDR3 cannot be placed on it with certainty; the CDR3 is given as TCRdb lists it. J is TRBJ2-3 and V is TRBV27; the table's D call of TRBD2 was not tested on the DNA. The CDR3 sequence runs 11 residues, both termini included. The germline CDR1 and CDR2 sequences are MNHEY and SMNVEV (reference sequence). The CDR3 protein is CASSTSNVQYF.

V is TRBV4-2 and J is TRBJ1-5; possibly TRBD1 for D (5 bases). V was pared by 2 bases and J by 1 base, with 15 bases between. The germline gives CDR1 LGHNA, CDR2 YNFKEQ. This CDR3 has 17 residues. In DNA form, the CDR3 reads TGTGCCAGCAGCCAACCGACGGGGGAGCGAAGCAATCAGCCCCAGCATTTT. Its protein product is CASSQPTGERSNQPQHF.

The CDR3 region is CATSERTGGANEQYF. The CDR3 coding sequence is TGTGCCACCAGTGAACGGACAGGGGGGGCCAACGAGCAGTACTTC. The J gene is TRBJ2-7, the V gene TRBV24-1; 10 bases match TRBD1. Trimming at V came to 4 bases and at J to 5 bases, leaving 7 bases not matched to a gene. Per germline, CDR1 KGHDR and CDR2 SFDVKD. The CDR3 length is 15 residues.

This chain connects TRBV21-1 to TRBJ2-2; the table's D gene call, TRBD2, was not cross checked with the DNA. TRBV21-1 is deemed a pseudogene. CDR3 length equals 13 residues. The CDR3 DNA is TGTGCCAGACTCGTTCGGGGGACGGGGGAGCTGTTTTTT. Translated, it gives CARLVRGTGELFF.

This clone was counted only a few times. The J gene is TRBJ2-5, the V gene TRBV9; 8 nucleotides line up with TRBD2. The CDR3 covers 17 residues. The ends lost 0 bases at V and 5 bases at J; junction bases unmatched: 12. Looked up from germline, CDR1 is SGDLS and CDR2 is YYNGEE. Written as DNA, the CDR3 is TGTGCCAGCAGCGTAGGGGCGAGGAGCGGGGGTTGGGAGACCCAGTACTTC. This codes for CASSVGARSGGWETQYF. The full variable domain, rest sourced from reference TRBV9 and TRBJ2-5, is DSGVTQTPKHLITATGQRVTLRCSPRSGDLSVYWYQQSLDQGLQFLIQYYNGEERAKGNILERFSAQQFPDLHSELNLSSLELGDSALYFCASSVGARSGGWETQYFGPGTRLLVL.

CDR3 sequence reads: CASSLHSGANVLTF. CDR3 bases: TGTGCCAGCAGTTTACACTCTGGGGCCAACGTCCTGACTTTC. The genes are TRBV28 and TRBJ2-6, with D uncertain. The germline V and J ends were trimmed by 2 bases and 0 bases, with 2 bases remaining between them. CDR3 length equals 14 residues. Germline V gene lookup returns CDR1 MDHEN and CDR2 SYDVKM.

The chain has TRBV19 and TRBJ1-5; D may be TRBD1 (5 bases). This CDR3 has 13 residues. The V and J ends lost 5 bases and 3 bases respectively, with 8 bases between them. Per germline, CDR1 LNHDA and CDR2 SQIVND (reference sequence). The CDR3 coding sequence is TGTGCCAGTAGTGGGGCTTTCAATCAGCCCCAGCATTTT. It codes for CASSGAFNQPQHF.

This clone was counted a few times. This chain uses TRBV27 with TRBJ1-6; D is ambiguous. Germline V gene lookup returns CDR1 MNHEY and CDR2 SMNVEV (reference sequence). This CDR3 contains 13 residues. The ends were cut back, 4 bases at V and 11 bases at J, with 12 bases in the middle. CDR3 coding DNA: TGTGCCAGCAGTTCTGGGAGGAGGACACCCCTCCACTTT. Translating it yields CASSSGRRTPLHF.

The V call is TRBV9, the J call TRBJ1-2; 8 bases agree with TRBD1. CDR3 length equals 15 residues. CDR1 is SGDLS, CDR2 YYNGEE, per germline. J was trimmed by 4 bases and V by 3 bases; bases with no gene match: 8. The CDR3 here is CASSAHRGGSYGYTF. In nucleotides, the CDR3 is TGTGCCAGCAGCGCCCACAGGGGGGGGTCCTATGGCTACACCTTC.

The genes are TRBV28 and TRBJ2-7, with D maybe TRBD2 (5 bases). The CDR3 loop spans 14 amino acids. Trimming stripped 10 bases from V and 4 bases from J, with 20 bases between. Germline CDR1 is MDHEN and CDR2 is SYDVKM. The CDR3 bases are TGTGCCACCTACCCGTTCAAAGAGGGTTACGAGCAGTACTTC. Its translation is CATYPFKEGYEQYF.

The chain uses TRBV28 and TRBJ1-2; maybe TRBD1 (6 bases). Per the germline V gene, CDR1 is MDHEN and CDR2 is SYDVKM. This CDR3 contains 14 residues. The V and J ends lost 6 bases and 6 bases respectively, with 17 bases between them. The CDR3 sequence: CASSRGPLIDGYTF. The CDR3 DNA sequence: TGTGCCAGCAGCAGGGGACCTCTAATCGATGGCTACACCTTC.

This chain links TRBV5-1 with TRBJ2-3; 10 bases agree with TRBD1. The V segment lost 1 base and the J segment 4 bases; nucleotides outside the gene matches: 3. CDR3 size: 15 residues. Germline lookup yields CDR1 SGHRS and CDR2 YFSETQ. CDR3 coding DNA: TGCGCCAGCAGCTTGTCGGGACAGGGGTCAGATACGCAGTATTTT. Its protein product is CASSLSGQGSDTQYF.

In the case of this clone: A read error may be the cause here, since a much bigger clone is one base away. This sample also contains other DNA sequences that code for the same CDR3. The V gene is TRBV2, the J gene TRBJ1-2; tentatively, D is TRBD1 (6 bases). The ends were cut back, 5 bases at V and 2 bases at J, with 6 bases in the middle. Germline lookup yields CDR1 SNHLY and CDR2 FYNNEI. The CDR3 is 12 amino acids. CDR3 loop: CASSQGNYGYTF. CDR3 bases: TGTGCCAGCAGTCAGGGGAACTATGGCTACACCTTC. Looking up the rest from reference TRBV2 and TRBJ1-2 gives the full variable domain: EPEVTQTPSHQVTQMGQEVILRCVPISNHLYFYWYRQILGQKVEFLVSFYNNEISEKSEIFDDQFSVERPDGSNFTLKIRSTKLEDSAMYFCASSQGNYGYTFGSGTRLTVV.

The rearrangement links TRBV5-1 to TRBJ1-4, with D maybe TRBD1 (5 bases). With 0 bases removed from V and 3 bases from J, the gap between germline ends came to 15 bases. Per germline, CDR1 SGHRS and CDR2 YFSETQ. The length of the CDR3 is 17 residues. The CDR3 DNA reads as TGCGCCAGCAGCTTGGCTACCTATCAGGGTCCTAATGAAAAACTGTTTTTT. Protein sequence: CASSLATYQGPNEKLFF.